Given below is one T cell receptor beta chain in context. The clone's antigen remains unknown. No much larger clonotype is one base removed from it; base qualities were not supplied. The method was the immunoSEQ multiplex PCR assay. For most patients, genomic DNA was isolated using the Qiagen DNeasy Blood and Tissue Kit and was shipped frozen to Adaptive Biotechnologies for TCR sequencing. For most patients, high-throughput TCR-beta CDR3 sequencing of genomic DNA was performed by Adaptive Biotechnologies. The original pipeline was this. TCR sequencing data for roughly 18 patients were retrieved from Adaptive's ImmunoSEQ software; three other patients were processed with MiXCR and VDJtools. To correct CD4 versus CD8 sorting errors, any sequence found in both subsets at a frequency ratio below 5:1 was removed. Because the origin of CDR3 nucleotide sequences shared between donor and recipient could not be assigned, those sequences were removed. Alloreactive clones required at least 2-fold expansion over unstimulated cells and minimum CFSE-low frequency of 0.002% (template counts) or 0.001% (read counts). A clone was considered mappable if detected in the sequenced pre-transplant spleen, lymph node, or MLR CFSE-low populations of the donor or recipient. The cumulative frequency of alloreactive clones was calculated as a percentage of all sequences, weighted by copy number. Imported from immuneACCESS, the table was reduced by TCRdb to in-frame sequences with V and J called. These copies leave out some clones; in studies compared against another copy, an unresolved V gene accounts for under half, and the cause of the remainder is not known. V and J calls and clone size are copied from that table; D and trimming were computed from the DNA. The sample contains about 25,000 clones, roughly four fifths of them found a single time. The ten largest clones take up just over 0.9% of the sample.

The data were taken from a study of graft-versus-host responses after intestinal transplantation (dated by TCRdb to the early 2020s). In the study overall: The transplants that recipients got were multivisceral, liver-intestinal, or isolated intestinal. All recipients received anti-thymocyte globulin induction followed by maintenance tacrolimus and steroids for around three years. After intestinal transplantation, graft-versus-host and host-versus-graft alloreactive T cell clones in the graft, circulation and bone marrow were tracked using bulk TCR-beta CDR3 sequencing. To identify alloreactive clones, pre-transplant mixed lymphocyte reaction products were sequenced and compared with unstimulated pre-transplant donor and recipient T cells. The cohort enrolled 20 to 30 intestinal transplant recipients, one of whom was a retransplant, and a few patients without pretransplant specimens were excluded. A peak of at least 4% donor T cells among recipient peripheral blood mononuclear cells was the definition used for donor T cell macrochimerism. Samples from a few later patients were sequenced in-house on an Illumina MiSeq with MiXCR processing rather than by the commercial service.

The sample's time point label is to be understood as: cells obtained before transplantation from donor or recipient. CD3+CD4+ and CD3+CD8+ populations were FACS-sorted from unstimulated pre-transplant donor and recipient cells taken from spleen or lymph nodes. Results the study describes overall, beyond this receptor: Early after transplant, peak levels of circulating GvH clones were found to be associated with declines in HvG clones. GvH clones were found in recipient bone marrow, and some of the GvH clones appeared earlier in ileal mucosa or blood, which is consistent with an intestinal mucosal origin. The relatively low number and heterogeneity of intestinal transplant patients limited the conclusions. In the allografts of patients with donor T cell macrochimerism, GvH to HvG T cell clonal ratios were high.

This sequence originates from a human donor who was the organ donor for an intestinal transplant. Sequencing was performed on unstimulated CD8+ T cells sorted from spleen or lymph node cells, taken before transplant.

The DNA sequence reads TGTGCCAGCAGTCCGGGACAGGGGGGCTACGAGCAGTACTTC. Translated, it gives CASSPGQGGYEQYF. The sequence joins TRBV9 to TRBJ2-7; a stretch of 11 junction bases matches TRBD1. Trimming removed 5 bases from V and 3 bases from J; the gene matches leave 4 bases unexplained. The CDR3 holds 14 amino acids from the cysteine to the phenylalanine. Here the CDR3 DNA is all that survives: 42 bases in frame from base 1. CDR1 SGDLS and CDR2 YYNGEE were looked up in the germline V gene.